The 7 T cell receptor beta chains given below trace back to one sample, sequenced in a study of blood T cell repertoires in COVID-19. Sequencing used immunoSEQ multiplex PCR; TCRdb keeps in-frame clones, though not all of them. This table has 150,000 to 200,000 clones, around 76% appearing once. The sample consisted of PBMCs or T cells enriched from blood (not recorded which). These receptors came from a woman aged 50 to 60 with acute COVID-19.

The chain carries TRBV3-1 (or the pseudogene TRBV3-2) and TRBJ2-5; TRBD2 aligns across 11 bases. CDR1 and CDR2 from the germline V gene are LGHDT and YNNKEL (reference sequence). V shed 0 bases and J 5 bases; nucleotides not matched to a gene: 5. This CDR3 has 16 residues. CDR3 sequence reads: CASSQDPSGGRETQYF. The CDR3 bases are TGTGCCAGCAGCCAAGATCCTAGCGGGGGGCGGGAGACCCAGTACTTC.

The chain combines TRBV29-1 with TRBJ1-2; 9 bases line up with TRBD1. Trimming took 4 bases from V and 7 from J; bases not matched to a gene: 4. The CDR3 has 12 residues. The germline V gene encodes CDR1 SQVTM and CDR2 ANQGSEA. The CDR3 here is CSVVQGAGGYTF. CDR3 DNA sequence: TGCAGCGTTGTACAGGGGGCTGGTGGCTACACCTTC.

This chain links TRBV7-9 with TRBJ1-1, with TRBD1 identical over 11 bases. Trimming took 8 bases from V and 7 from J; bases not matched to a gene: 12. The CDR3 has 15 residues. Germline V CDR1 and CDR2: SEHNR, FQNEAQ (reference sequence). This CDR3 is CASEPGQGVLGEAFF. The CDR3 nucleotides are TGTGCCAGCGAGCCGGGACAGGGGGTATTGGGTGAAGCTTTCTTT. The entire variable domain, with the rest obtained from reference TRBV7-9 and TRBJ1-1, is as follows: DTGVSQNPRHKITKRGQNVTFRCDPISEHNRLYWYRQTLGQGPEFLTYFQNEAQLEKSRLLSDRFSAERPKGSFSTLEIQRTEQGDSAMYLCASEPGQGVLGEAFFGQGTRLTVV.

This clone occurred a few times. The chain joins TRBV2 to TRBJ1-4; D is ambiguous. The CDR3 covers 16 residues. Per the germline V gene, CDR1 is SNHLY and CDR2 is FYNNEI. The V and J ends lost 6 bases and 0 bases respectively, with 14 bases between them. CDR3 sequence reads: CASRPPVPATNEKLFF. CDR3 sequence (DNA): TGTGCCAGCAGACCTCCCGTTCCGGCAACTAATGAAAAACTGTTTTTT.

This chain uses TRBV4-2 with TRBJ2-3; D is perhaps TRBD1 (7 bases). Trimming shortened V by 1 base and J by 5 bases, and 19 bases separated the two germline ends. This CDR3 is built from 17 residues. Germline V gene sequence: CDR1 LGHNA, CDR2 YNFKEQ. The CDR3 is CASSQAVRGARRDTQYF. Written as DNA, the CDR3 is TGTGCCAGCAGCCAAGCAGTCAGGGGGGCTCGGCGAGATACGCAGTATTTT.

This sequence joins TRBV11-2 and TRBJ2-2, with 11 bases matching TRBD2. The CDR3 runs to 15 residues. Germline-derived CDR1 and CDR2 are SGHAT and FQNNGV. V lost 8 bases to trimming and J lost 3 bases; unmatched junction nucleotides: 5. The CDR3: CASGLAGPHTGELFF. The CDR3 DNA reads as TGTGCCAGCGGACTAGCGGGTCCTCACACCGGGGAGCTGTTTTTT.

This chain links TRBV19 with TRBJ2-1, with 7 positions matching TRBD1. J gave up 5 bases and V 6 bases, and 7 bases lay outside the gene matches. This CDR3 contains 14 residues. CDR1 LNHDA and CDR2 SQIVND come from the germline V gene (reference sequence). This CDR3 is CASRPPGTDNEQFF. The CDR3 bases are TGTGCCAGTAGACCTCCCGGGACAGACAATGAGCAGTTCTTC.